A single sample is the source of the 7 T cell receptor beta chains below, sequenced in a study of blood T cells in healthy people across ages. A sample-barcoded 5' primer and a J-beta primer mix were used in a second PCR of roughly 7 to 12 cycles. TCRdb processed the 5' RACE reads anew with MiXCR; each CDR3 protein has one entry. The sample carries about 1.8 million distinct CDR3 sequences, roughly 52% recorded once. Sequencing was performed on blood. Source of these receptors: a woman in her thirties or forties in good health.

This clonotype turned up a few times. This sequence joins TRBV6-5 and TRBJ2-1; 14 bases line up with TRBD2. V dropped 6 bases and J dropped 9; count of bases not matched to a gene: 10. Germline-derived CDR1 and CDR2 are MNHEY and SVGAGI. The CDR3 is 16 residues long. In DNA form, the CDR3 reads TGTGCCAGCAGGTTCCCGACTAGCGGGGGGGTCAGTGAGCAGTTCTTC. Amino acid sequence: CASRFPTSGGVSEQFF.

The table lists this clonotype with a few counts. The chain couples TRBV20-1 to TRBJ2-3, with 8 bases that match TRBD2. V dropped 6 bases and J dropped 4; count of bases not matched to a gene: 3. Germline lookup yields CDR1 DFQATT and CDR2 SNEGSKA (reference sequence). The length of the CDR3 is 12 residues. CDR3 sequence reads: CSAPGRADTQYF. CDR3 DNA sequence: TGCAGTGCCCCCGGGAGGGCAGATACGCAGTATTTT.

This clonotype was counted a single time. The rearrangement uses TRBV7-2 and TRBJ2-1; D not resolved. The CDR3 covers 15 residues. Between the trimmed V and J ends, which lost 0 bases and 9 bases, there was a span of 15 bases. Germline values: CDR1 SGHTA, CDR2 FQGNSA. In nucleotides, the CDR3 is TGTGCCAGCAGCTTAGCGCCGGCGACCCTAGGTGAGCAGTTCTTC. Translated: CASSLAPATLGEQFF.

The V and J genes are TRBV12-3 or TRBV12-4 and TRBJ2-1, with TRBD2 matching over 7 bases. Germline trimming cut 7 bases from V and 0 bases from J; bases unmatched to any gene: 12. The CDR3 consists of 17 residues. CDR3 sequence: CASNFIGGGDSYNEQFF. The CDR3 region has the DNA TGTGCCAGCAACTTTATTGGTGGGGGGGACTCCTACAATGAGCAGTTCTTC.

Comments on this clonotype: One junction end does not reproduce the germline sequence, and a read error may be involved. The chain uses TRBV12-3 or TRBV12-4 and TRBJ2-7; 9 bases align to TRBD2. CDR3 length equals 13 residues. CDR3 region: CAGSISGGYEQYF. For the CDR3, the DNA is TGTGCCGGCAGCATTAGCGGGGGATACGAGCAGTACTTC.

This sequence joins TRBV6-2 or TRBV6-3 and TRBJ2-7, with 7 bases fitting TRBD2. The CDR3 has 17 amino acids. The junction had 17 bases not matched to a gene; V was cut back by 7 bases and J by 2 bases. Germline assignment: CDR1 MNHEY and CDR2 SVGEGT. The CDR3 sequence: CASIPTGRTRGAYEQYF. The CDR3 DNA follows: TGTGCCAGCATCCCTACCGGACGTACCCGGGGGGCCTACGAGCAGTACTTC.

The chain carries TRBV7-9 and TRBJ2-7, with TRBD2 identical over 9 bases. The germline V gene encodes CDR1 SEHNR and CDR2 FQNEAQ (reference sequence). The CDR3 consists of 14 residues. V lost 2 bases to trimming and J lost 6 bases; unmatched junction nucleotides: 5. CDR3 in DNA: TGTGCCAGCAGCTTAAGCAGCGGGAGGTCCGAGCAGTACTTC. Its protein product is CASSLSSGRSEQYF.